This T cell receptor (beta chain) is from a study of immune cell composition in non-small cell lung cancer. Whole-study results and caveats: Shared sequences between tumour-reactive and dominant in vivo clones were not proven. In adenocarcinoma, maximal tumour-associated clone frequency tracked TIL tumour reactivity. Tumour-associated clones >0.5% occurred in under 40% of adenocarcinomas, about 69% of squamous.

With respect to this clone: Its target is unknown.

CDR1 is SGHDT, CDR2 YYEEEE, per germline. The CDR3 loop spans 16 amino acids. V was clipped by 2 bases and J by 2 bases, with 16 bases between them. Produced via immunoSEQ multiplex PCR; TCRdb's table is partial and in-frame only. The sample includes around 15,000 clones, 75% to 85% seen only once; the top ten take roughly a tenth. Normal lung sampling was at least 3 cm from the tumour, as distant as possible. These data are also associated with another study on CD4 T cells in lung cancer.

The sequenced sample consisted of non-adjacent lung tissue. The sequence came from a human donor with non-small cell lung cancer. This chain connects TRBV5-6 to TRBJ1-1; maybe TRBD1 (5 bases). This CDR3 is CASSLNRRTFNTEAFF. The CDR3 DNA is TGTGCCAGCAGCTTAAACAGGAGAACCTTTAACACTGAAGCTTTCTTT. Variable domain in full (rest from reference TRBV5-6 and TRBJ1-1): DAGVTQSPTHLIKTRGQQVTLRCSPKSGHDTVSWYQQALGQGPQFIFQYYEEEERQRGNFPDRFSGHQFPNYSSELNVNALLLGDSALYLCASSLNRRTFNTEAFFGQGTRLTVV.